This note documents a single TCR beta chain sequence. These data are taken from a study of blood T cell repertoires in COVID-19. Study-level background: Collection of acute and convalescent COVID-19 samples took place in the United States, Italy and Spain. The cDNA or gDNA used as material had been derived from T cells, B-cell-depleted T cells, or PBMCs.

Trimming took off 1 base at V and 7 bases at J, with 8 bases between the two ends. Germline-derived CDR1 and CDR2 are MNHNY and SVGAGI (reference sequence). This CDR3 has 14 residues. Per the original methods: Quantification of nucleated cells was approximated via reference gene primer amplification. Measured with immunoSEQ multiplex PCR; TCRdb has only the in-frame clones, and not every one. Clone size and V and J calls were adopted from that table, with D and trimming inferred from the DNA. The sample lists some 150,000 clones, about 88% occurring once. The TCR sequence derives from a human donor with acute or convalescent COVID-19. The donor label of this sample is uncertain. The sample comprised peripheral blood. The chain links TRBV6-6 to TRBJ1-6; TRBD1 is a possible D gene (5 bases). CDR3 loop: CASSYLDRNSPLHF. In nucleotides, the CDR3 is TGTGCCAGCAGTTACTTAGACAGAAATTCACCCCTCCACTTT.